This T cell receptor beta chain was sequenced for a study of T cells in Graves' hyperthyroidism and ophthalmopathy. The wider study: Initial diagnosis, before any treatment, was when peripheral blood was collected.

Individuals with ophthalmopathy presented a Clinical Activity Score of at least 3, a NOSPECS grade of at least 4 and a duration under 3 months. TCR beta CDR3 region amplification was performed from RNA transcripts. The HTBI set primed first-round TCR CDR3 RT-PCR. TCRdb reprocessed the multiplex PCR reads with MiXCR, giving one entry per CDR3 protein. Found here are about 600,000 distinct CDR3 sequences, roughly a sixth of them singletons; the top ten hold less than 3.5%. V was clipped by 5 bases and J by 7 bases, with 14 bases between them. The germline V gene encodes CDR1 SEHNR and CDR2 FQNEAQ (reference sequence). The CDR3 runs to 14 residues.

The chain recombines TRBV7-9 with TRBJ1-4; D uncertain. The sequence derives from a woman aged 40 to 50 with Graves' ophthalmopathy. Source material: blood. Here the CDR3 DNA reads TGTGCCAGCAGCCCACAGTCAACGGGTGAAAAACTGTTTTTT. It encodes CASSPQSTGEKLFF.